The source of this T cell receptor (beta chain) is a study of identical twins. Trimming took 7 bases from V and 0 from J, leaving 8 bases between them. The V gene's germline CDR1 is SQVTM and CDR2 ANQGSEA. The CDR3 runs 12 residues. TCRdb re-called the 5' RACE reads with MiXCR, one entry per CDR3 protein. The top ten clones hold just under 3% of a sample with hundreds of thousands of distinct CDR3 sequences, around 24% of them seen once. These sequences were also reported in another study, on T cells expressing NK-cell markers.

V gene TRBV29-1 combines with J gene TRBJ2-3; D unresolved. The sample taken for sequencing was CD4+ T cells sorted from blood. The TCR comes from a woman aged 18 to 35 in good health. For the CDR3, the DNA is TGCAGCGCCGACCTTAGCACAGATACGCAGTATTTT. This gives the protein CSADLSTDTQYF.